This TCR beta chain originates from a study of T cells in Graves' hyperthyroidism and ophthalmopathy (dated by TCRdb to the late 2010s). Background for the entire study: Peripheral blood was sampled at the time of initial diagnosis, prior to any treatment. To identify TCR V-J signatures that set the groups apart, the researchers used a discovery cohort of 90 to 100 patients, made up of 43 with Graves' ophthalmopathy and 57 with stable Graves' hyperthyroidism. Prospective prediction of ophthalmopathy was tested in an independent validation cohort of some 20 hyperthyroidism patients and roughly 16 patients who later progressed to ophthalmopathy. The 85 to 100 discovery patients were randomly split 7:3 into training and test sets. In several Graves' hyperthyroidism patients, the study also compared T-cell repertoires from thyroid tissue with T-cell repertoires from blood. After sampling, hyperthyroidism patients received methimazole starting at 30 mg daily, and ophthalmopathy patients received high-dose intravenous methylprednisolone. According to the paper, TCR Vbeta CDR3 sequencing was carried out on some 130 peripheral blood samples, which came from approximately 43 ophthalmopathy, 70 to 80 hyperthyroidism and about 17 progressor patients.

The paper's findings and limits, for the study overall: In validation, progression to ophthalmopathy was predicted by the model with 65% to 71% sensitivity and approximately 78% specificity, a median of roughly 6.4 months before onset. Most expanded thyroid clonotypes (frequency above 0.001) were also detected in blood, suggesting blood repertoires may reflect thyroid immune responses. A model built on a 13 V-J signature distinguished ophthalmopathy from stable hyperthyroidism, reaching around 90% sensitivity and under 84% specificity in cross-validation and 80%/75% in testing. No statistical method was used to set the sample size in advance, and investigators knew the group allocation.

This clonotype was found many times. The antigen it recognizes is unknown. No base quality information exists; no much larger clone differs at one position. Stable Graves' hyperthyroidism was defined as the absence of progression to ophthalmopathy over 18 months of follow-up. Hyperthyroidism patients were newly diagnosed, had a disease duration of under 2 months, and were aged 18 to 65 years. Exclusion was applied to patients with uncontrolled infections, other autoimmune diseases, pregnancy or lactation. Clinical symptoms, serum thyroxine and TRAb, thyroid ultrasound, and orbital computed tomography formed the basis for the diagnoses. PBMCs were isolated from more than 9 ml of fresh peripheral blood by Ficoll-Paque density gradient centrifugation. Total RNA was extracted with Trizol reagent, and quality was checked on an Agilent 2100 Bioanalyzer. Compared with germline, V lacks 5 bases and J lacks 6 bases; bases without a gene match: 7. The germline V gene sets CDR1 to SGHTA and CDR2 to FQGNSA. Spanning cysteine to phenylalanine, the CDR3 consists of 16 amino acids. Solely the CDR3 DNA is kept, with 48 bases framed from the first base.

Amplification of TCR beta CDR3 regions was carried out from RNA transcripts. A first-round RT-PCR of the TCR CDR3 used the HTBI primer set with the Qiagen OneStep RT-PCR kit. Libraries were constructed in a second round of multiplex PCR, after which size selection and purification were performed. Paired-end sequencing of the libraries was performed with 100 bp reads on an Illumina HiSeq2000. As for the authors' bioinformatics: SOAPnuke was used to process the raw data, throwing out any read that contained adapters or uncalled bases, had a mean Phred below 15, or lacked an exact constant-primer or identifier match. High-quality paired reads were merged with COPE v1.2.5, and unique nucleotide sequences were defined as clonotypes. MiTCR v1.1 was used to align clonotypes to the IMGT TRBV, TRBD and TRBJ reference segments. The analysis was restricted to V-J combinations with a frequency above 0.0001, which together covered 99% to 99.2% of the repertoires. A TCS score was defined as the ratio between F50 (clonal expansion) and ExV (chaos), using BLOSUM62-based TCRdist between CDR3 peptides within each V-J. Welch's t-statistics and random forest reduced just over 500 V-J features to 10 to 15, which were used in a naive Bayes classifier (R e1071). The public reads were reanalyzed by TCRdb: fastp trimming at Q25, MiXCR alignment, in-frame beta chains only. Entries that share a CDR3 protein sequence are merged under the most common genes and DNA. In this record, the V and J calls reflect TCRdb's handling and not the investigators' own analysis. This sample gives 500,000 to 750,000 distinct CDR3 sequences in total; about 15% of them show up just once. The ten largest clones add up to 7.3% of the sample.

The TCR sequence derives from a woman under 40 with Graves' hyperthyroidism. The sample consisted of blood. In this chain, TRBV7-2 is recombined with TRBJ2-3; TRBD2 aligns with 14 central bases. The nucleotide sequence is TGTGCCAGCAGCCGACTAGCGGGAGGGCCGAAGGATACGCAGTATTTT. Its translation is CASSRLAGGPKDTQYF.